This entry is about one TCR beta chain. The source of the sample is a study of blood T cell repertoires in COVID-19. Background on the study: COVID-19 samples, acute and convalescent, were from the United States, Italy and Spain. PBMCs, B-cell-depleted T cells, or T cells provided the cDNA or gDNA that made up the material.

Data came from immunoSEQ multiplex PCR; TCRdb stores just in-frame clones and leaves some out. Found here are roughly 180,000 clones, about four fifths of them singletons; the top ten hold 12%. CDR1 and CDR2 (germline): MNHEY, SVGEGT. This CDR3 comprises 13 residues. The V and J ends lost 5 bases and 4 bases respectively, with 11 bases between them. Two consecutive negative NP/OP PCR tests, clearance, or resolved symptoms defined Cohort 3 recovery. The material sequenced was PBMCs or T cells enriched from blood (not recorded which). The V and J genes are TRBV6-2 or TRBV6-3 and TRBJ1-1, with D tentatively TRBD1 (6 bases). This TCR was recovered from a man aged 40-49 years who had recovered from COVID-19. CDR3 nucleotides: TGTGCCAGCAGTCTCCAAGGGGGCACTGAAGCTTTCTTT. It translates to CASSLQGGTEAFF.